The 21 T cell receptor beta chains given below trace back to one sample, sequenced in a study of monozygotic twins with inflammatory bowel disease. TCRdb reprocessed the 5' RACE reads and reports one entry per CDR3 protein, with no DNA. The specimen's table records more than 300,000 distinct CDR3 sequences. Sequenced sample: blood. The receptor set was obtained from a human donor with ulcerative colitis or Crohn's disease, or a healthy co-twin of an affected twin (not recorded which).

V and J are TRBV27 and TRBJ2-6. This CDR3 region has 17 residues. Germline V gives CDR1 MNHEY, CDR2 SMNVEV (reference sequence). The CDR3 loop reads CASSLNQVRSGANVLTF.

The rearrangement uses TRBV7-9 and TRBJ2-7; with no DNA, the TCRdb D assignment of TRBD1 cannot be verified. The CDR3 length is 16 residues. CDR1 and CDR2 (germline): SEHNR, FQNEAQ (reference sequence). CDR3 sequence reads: CASSLGKTPEGLEQYF.

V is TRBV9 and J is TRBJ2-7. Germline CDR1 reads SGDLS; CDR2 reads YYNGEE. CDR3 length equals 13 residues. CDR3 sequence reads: CASSVGIFYEQYF.

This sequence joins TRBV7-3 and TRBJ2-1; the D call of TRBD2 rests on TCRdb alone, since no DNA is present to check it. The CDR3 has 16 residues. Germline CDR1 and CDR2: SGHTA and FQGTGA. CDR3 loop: CASSLKGPSGYNEQFF. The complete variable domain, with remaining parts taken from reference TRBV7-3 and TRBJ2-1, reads GAGVSQTPSNKVTEKGKYVELRCDPISGHTALYWYRQSLGQGPEFLIYFQGTGAADDSGLPNDRFFAVRPEGSVSTLKIQRTERGDSAVYLCASSLKGPSGYNEQFFGPGTRLTVL.

This chain's CDR3 is CSARGLYNSYNEQFF. The chain is built from TRBV20-1 and TRBJ2-1. Germline V CDR1 and CDR2: DFQATT, SNEGSKA (reference sequence). There are 15 residues in the CDR3.

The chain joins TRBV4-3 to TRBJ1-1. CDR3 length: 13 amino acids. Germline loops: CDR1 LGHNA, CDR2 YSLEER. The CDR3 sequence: CASSQKRDEVAFF.

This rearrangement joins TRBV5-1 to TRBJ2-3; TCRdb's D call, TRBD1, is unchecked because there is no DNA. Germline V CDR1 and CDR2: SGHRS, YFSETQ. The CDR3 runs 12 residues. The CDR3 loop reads CASSPLSDTQYF.

CDR3 in amino acids: CASGGGDEQYF. The chain joins TRBV4-2 to TRBJ2-7; TCRdb gives TRBD1 as the D gene, but with no DNA this cannot be confirmed. CDR3 size: 11 residues. CDR1 and CDR2 from the germline V gene are LGHNA and YNFKEQ.

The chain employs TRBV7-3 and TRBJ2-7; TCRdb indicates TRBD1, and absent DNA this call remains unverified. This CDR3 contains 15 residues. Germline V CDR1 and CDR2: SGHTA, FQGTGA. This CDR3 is CASSGRRARGTEQYF.

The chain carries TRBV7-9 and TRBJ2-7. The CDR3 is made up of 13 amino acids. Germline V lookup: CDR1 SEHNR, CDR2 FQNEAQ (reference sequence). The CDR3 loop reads CASSLVRKHEQYF.

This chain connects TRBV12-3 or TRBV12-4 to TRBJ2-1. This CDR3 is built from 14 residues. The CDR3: CASSSSASYNEQFF.

The CDR3 sequence is CASSLARHTNFYNEQFF. The genes are TRBV7-9 and TRBJ2-1. This CDR3 has 17 amino acids. Germline values: CDR1 SEHNR, CDR2 FQNEAQ (reference sequence). Together with reference TRBV7-9 and TRBJ2-1, the CDR3 gives the full variable domain: DTGVSQNPRHKITKRGQNVTFRCDPISEHNRLYWYRQTLGQGPEFLTYFQNEAQLEKSRLLSDRFSAERPKGSFSTLEIQRTEQGDSAMYLCASSLARHTNFYNEQFFGPGTRLTVL.

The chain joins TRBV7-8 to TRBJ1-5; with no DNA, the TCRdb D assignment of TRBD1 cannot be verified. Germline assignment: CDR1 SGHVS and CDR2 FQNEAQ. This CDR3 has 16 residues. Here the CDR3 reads CASSLQDRDLNQPQHF.

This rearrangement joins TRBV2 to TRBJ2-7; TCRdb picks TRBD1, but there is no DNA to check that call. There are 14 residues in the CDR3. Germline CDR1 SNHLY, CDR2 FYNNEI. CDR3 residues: CASSERGRVYEQYF.

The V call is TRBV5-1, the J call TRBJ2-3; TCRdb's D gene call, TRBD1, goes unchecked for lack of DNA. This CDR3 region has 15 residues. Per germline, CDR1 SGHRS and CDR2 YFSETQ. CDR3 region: CASSPDRRNTDTQYF.

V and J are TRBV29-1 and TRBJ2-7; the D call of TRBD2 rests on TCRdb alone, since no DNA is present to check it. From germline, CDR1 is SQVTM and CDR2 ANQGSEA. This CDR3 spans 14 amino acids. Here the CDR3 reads CSVEDPGLRYEQYF.

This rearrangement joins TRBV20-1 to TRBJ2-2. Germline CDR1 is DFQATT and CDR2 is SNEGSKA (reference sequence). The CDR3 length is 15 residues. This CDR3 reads CSARDLRGSTGELFF.

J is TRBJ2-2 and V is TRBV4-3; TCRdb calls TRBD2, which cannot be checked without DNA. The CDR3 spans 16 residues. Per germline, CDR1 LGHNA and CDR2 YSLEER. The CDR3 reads CASSSWTSGNTGELFF.

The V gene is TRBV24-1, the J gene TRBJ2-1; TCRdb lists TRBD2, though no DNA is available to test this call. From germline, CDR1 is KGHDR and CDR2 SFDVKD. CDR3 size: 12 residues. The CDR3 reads CATSDPGTVLFF.

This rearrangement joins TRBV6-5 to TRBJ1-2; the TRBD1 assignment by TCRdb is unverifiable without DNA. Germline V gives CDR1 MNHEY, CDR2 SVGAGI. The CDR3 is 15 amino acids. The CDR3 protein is CASSYMRGALDGYTF.

The CDR3 reads CASSRLIGDTGELFF. V usage is TRBV6-2 or TRBV6-3 and J usage is TRBJ2-2. CDR1 is MNHEY, CDR2 SVGEGT, per germline. The CDR3 length is 15 residues.